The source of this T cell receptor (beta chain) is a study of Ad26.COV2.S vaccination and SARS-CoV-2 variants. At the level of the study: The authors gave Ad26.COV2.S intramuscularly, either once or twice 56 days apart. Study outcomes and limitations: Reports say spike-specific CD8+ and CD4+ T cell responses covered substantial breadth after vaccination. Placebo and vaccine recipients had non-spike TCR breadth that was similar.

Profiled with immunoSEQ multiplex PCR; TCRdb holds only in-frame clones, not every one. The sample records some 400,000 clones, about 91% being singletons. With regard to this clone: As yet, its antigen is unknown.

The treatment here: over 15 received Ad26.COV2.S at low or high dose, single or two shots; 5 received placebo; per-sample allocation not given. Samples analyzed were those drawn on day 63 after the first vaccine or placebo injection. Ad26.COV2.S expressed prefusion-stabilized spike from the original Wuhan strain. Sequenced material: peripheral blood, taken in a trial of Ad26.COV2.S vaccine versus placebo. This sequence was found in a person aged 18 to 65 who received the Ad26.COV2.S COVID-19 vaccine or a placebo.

The CDR3 DNA reads TGTGCCAGCAGCGACTCCCTGACAGGATATGGCTACACCTTC. This translates into CASSDSLTGYGYTF. This chain links TRBV9 with TRBJ1-2; D may be TRBD1 (6 bases). The CDR3 runs to 14 residues. From germline, CDR1 is SGDLS and CDR2 YYNGEE. The V and J ends lost 3 bases and 5 bases respectively, with 14 bases between them.